The subject of this entry is one TCR beta chain. Antigen specificity is unknown. The repertoire was sequenced with immunoSEQ multiplex PCR; TCRdb's copy has only in-frame clones and lacks some. The profile shows tens of thousands of clones, around nine tenths of them singletons. CDR3 size: 15 residues. Germline assignment: CDR1 MNHEY and CDR2 SMNVEV (reference sequence). The J segment lost 4 bases and the V segment lost 2 bases, leaving 6 bases of the junction unmatched. This sample is part of a study of somatic mutations in cytotoxic T cells in rheumatoid arthritis. Study-level points and caveats: 8 of 65 patients had a largest CD8+ clone above 20% of CD8+ cells.

Isolation of the CD4+ and CD8+ populations was accomplished via positive magnetic bead selection, with purity assessed by flow cytometry. This TCR came from an adult with rheumatoid arthritis. The sequencing input was CD8+ T cells sorted from blood. The chain has TRBV27 and TRBJ1-2, with 8 bases that match TRBD1. The CDR3 sequence is CASSLTGTGGYGYTF. The CDR3 DNA reads TGTGCCAGCAGTTTAACCGGGACAGGTGGCTATGGCTACACCTTC.